This is a list of T cell receptor beta chains from one sample in a study of shared clonotypes between healthy human individuals. Repertoires were generated with immunoSEQ multiplex PCR, while TCRdb's copy carries only in-frame clones and drops some. Found here are about 990,000 clones, more than 75% of them singletons; the top ten hold more than 0.55%. Sequencing input: memory CD4+ T cells from PBMCs. Receptors were obtained from a man between 18 and 35 years old in good health. Some clones in this sample may be carry-over from other donors' samples. The CDR3 runs from the conserved cysteine through the conserved F or W. The D gene is left open where the match is weak. Size tells how often a clone was seen (once, few, many) or the class of an expanded clone, and some rows leave it out.

J gene,clone size,V gene,D gene,CDR3 DNA,CDR3 protein
TRBJ1-1,few,TRBV19,-,TGTGCCAGTAGTTGGAGTGGGGGGAGCACTGAAGCTTTCTTT,CASSWSGGSTEAFF
TRBJ2-7,-,TRBV28,TRBD2,TGTGCCAGCAATGGCGGGACTAGCTCCTACGAGCAGTACTTC,CASNGGTSSYEQYF
TRBJ2-7,once,TRBV5-1,TRBD2,TGCGCCAGCAGCTTGGAGAGACTAGCGGGAGGCCGGGTCTACGAGCAGTACTTC,CASSLERLAGGRVYEQYF
TRBJ2-7,few,TRBV6-1,-,TGTGCCAGCAGTATCCCTCGTGGTTACGAGCAGTACTTC,CASSIPRGYEQYF
TRBJ2-7,few,TRBV6-6,-,TGTGCCAGCACCAACGTAGGGGGGGCCAGCTCCTACGAGCAGTACTTC,CASTNVGGASSYEQYF
TRBJ1-2,-,TRBV28,-,TGTGCCAGCAGTCTCTGGGGGGTAAACTATGGCTACACCTTC,CASSLWGVNYGYTF
TRBJ2-3,many,TRBV6-1,TRBD2,TGTGCCAGCAGTGAACTAGCGGGGTCTAGCACAGATACGCAGTATTTT,CASSELAGSSTDTQYF
TRBJ2-7,-,TRBV5-1,-,TGCGCCAGCAGCCAATGGCGGGCTAGCGAGGCTCGTGAGCAGTACTTC,CASSQWRASEAREQYF
TRBJ2-1,-,TRBV9,TRBD2,TGTGCCAGCAGCGTAGCTGGTAGCGGGAGGGGGCCGCTGAATGAGCAGTTCTTC,CASSVAGSGRGPLNEQFF
TRBJ2-2,once,TRBV27,-,TGTGCCAGCAGTTTATTCACACATCGGGACACCGGGGAGCTGTTTTTT,CASSLFTHRDTGELFF
TRBJ2-1,-,TRBV27,-,TGTGCCAGCAGTTCTGCTACCGCCTACAATGAGCAGTTCTTC,CASSSATAYNEQFF
TRBJ2-7,-,TRBV2,TRBD1,TGTGCCAGCAGCGGACAGGGGGGCTACGAGCAGTACTTC,CASSGQGGYEQYF
TRBJ1-6,-,TRBV6-5,TRBD1,TGTGCCAGCAGTGCCGGGACAGGGTATAATTCACCCCTCCACTTT,CASSAGTGYNSPLHF
TRBJ1-3,-,TRBV9,-,TGTGCCAGCAGCGCACTCTCTGGAAACACCATATATTTT,CASSALSGNTIYF
TRBJ1-2,-,TRBV2,-,TGTGCCAGCAGTGAGGGGGGGGCATCCAACTATGGCTACACCTTC,CASSEGGASNYGYTF
TRBJ2-1,-,TRBV30,-,TGTGCCTGGAGTGTAGGTGAGCAGTTCTTC,CAWSVGEQFF
TRBJ2-7,-,TRBV28,TRBD1,TGTGCCAGCAGTTCCCCCGGGACAGGTCCCTACGAGCAGTACTTC,CASSSPGTGPYEQYF
TRBJ1-4,-,TRBV6-1,-,TGTGCCAGCAGTGACGTAGTGTTAGAAAAACTGTTTTTT,CASSDVVLEKLFF
TRBJ2-7,-,TRBV7-3,-,TGTGCCAGCAGCTCATCACCCGGGACAAACTACGAGCAGTACTTC,CASSSSPGTNYEQYF
TRBJ1-2,-,TRBV10-3,-,TGTGCCATCAGAGGGGAAACTCGGGGCTATGGCTACACCTTC,CAIRGETRGYGYTF
TRBJ2-7,-,TRBV28,-,TGTGCCAGCATCGATCCGGGGTCTACCTACGAGCAGTACTTC,CASIDPGSTYEQYF
TRBJ2-7,-,TRBV30,-,TGTGCCTGGATTTGGAGTGGCACAGATCACTACGAGCAGTACTTC,CAWIWSGTDHYEQYF
TRBJ2-5,-,TRBV7-2,-,TGTGCCAGCAGCTCGGGATCGACCACCCAAGAGACCCAGTACTTC,CASSSGSTTQETQYF
TRBJ2-3,-,TRBV7-2,TRBD2,TGTGCCAGCAGCCCGGGACTAGCGGGAGGGAGGGGTACGCAGTATTTT,CASSPGLAGGRGTQYF
TRBJ2-7,-,TRBV27,-,TGTGCCAGCAGTCCACCGGGAGCGGTCTACGAGCAGTACTTC,CASSPPGAVYEQYF
TRBJ1-1,-,TRBV11-2,-,TGTGCCAGCAGCCGTCAAGTCGGGCCCGGCGCTTTCTTT,CASSRQVGPGAFF
TRBJ2-7,-,TRBV5-1,-,TGCGCCAGCAGCTTCGGGCTTACGGACGGATACTTCTTC,CASSFGLTDGYFF
TRBJ2-5,-,TRBV7-9,TRBD2,TGTGCCAGCAGCTTACTAGCGGGAGGCCGCCGGGAGACCCAGTACTTC,CASSLLAGGRRETQYF
TRBJ2-1,-,TRBV7-9,-,TGTGCCAGCAGCAGTATTTTTACAGGGCGCTACAATGAGCAGTTCTTC,CASSSIFTGRYNEQFF
TRBJ2-2,-,TRBV15,-,TGTGCCACCAGCACCTCGGTAGAGACCGGGGAGCTGTTTTTT,CATSTSVETGELFF
TRBJ1-5,-,TRBV4-2,-,TGTGCCAGCAGCCCCCGAGGGGGAGATCAGCCCCAGCATTTT,CASSPRGGDQPQHF
TRBJ2-2,-,TRBV20-1,-,TGCAGTGCTAGAGACACCGGGGAGCTGTTTTTT,CSARDTGELFF
TRBJ2-7,-,TRBV2,-,TGTGCCAGCAGTGAACCGGTCTCCTACGAGCAGTACTTC,CASSEPVSYEQYF
TRBJ1-1,once,TRBV6-1,-,TGTGCCAGCAGTGGGACAGCTATGAACACTGAAGCTTTCTTT,CASSGTAMNTEAFF
TRBJ2-7,-,TRBV27,-,TGTGCCAGCAGTATAACAGGGTCCTACGAGCAGTACTTC,CASSITGSYEQYF
TRBJ2-7,few,TRBV9,-,TGTGCCAGCAGCGAGTCGGACGGGTACGAGCAGTACTTC,CASSESDGYEQYF
TRBJ2-5,many,TRBV4-3,TRBD2,TGCGCCAGCAGCCAGGACCCGGGACTACAAGAGACCCAGTACTTC,CASSQDPGLQETQYF
TRBJ1-6,-,TRBV6-5,-,TGTGCCAGCAGCTTACAGGGCCTCGGGGATTCACCCCTCCACTTT,CASSLQGLGDSPLHF
TRBJ2-1,-,TRBV12-5,TRBD2,TGTGCTAGTGGTTTGGCACCCGGACTAGCGGGCGGCTCCTACAATGAGCAGTTCTTC,CASGLAPGLAGGSYNEQFF
TRBJ2-5,-,TRBV5-1,-,TGCGCCAGCAGCGACGTAACAGGGTTCCCAGAGACCCAGTACTTC,CASSDVTGFPETQYF
TRBJ2-2,-,TRBV7-2,-,TGTGCCAGCAGCGCTCGACAGGCTAACACCGGGGAGCTGTTTTTT,CASSARQANTGELFF
TRBJ2-7,-,TRBV7-9,-,TGTGCCAGCAGCTTAGCGCCAGGGAAGACCTACGAGCAGTACTTC,CASSLAPGKTYEQYF
TRBJ2-7,few,TRBV5-1,TRBD2,TGCGCCAGCACAAAGGCGGGAGGGCCTTACGAGCAGTACTTC,CASTKAGGPYEQYF